The sequence of this TCR beta chain was determined in a study of cytomegalovirus exposure and HLA in healthy donors. The length of the CDR3 is 15 residues. The germline V gene encodes CDR1 SGHNT and CDR2 YENEEA. Trimming at V came to 5 bases and at J to 12 bases, leaving 12 bases not matched to a gene. A few counts support this clone. The antigen remains unidentified. The study ran its PCR with 60 Vbeta and 13 Jbeta primers. Clones were sequenced by immunoSEQ multiplex PCR, and TCRdb holds only the in-frame ones, with some missing. In the table there are some 130,000 clones, over 50% of which are singletons. Study-level findings and limits: Sequencing probably produced one cluster of sequence variants that were highly shared.

The sequencing input was PBMCs. The rearrangement links TRBV11-3 to TRBJ2-1; 11 bases align to TRBD2. The source is a human donor in good health. The CDR3 DNA is TGTGCCAGCAGCCCGAGGCTAGCGGGAGGTGAAGGGCAGTTCTTC. This codes for CASSPRLAGGEGQFF.